This record concerns one T cell receptor beta chain sequence. Its specificity is not known. Different DNA sequences within this sample yield the same CDR3. The data stem from a study of cytomegalovirus exposure and HLA in healthy donors. The CDR3 extends over 13 amino acids. Trimming removed 1 base from V and 8 bases from J, with 8 bases in between. CDR1 and CDR2 from the germline V gene are LNHDA and SQIVND (reference sequence). Primers for the PCR totalled 60 Vbeta and 13 Jbeta. The repertoire was sequenced with immunoSEQ multiplex PCR; TCRdb's copy has only in-frame clones and lacks some. The sample carries some 190,000 clones, around 83% recorded once. Study-level points and caveats: An analysis was carried out at a later point. It showed that HLA-associated TCR beta chains were more clonally expanded than equally common non-associated chains. According to a later analysis, donors in an Asian-associated ancestry cluster reportedly had fewer N-insertions than the roughly 640-donor mean. Later analysis associated a missense DCLRE1C variant with TCR beta V- and J-gene trimming.

The receptor was derived from a man aged 35 to 55 in good health and CMV-seropositive. The sample consisted of PBMCs. The rearrangement uses TRBV19 and TRBJ2-2; no reliable D call. In DNA, the CDR3 is TGTGCCAGTAGTATAGCGCGTACTGGGGAGCTGTTTTTT. It is translated as CASSIARTGELFF.